This T cell receptor beta chain emerged from a study of CD8+ T cells in alopecia areata. Looking at the study overall: Oral tofacitinib (5 to 10 mg twice daily) was administered to treated patients. The study's findings and limits: Across lesional scalp, and particularly alopecia totalis/universalis, clonality surpassed that of normal scalp. Against the mouse data, patients shared TCRs less clearly, possibly for HLA reasons.

cDNA prepared by RNA extraction and subsequent reverse transcription served as the template for sequencing. Profiled with immunoSEQ multiplex PCR; TCRdb holds only in-frame clones, not every one. The table lists around 250,000 clones, 67% of them singletons, with around 1.2% in the top ten. The ends were cut back, 4 bases at V and 4 bases at J, with 16 bases in the middle. The CDR3 length is 14 residues. Germline V gene data show CDR1 as GTSNPN and CDR2 as SVGIG (reference sequence). To note about this clone: Its cognate antigen is unknown.

The receptor's source is a human donor with alopecia areata. The chain couples TRBV30 to TRBJ1-1, with D unresolved. This material consisted of CD4+ T cells sorted from blood, taken at week 0. In DNA, the CDR3 is TGTGCCTGGACCCCGACCGGTCTTCGCACTGAAGCTTTCTTT. Amino acid sequence: CAWTPTGLRTEAFF. The full variable domain, rest sourced from reference TRBV30 and TRBJ1-1, is SQTIHQWPATLVQPVGSPLSLECTVEGTSNPNLYWYRQAAGRGLQLLFYSVGIGQISSEVPQNLSASRPQDRQFILSSKKLLLSDSGFYLCAWTPTGLRTEAFFGQGTRLTVV.